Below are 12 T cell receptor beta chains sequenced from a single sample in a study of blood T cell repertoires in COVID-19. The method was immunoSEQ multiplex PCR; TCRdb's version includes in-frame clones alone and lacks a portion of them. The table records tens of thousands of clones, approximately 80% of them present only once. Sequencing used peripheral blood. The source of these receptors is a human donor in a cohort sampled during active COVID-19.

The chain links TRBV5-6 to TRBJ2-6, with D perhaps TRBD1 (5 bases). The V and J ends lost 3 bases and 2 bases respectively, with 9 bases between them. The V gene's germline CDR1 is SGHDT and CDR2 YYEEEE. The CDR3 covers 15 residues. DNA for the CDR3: TGTGCCAGCAGCTCCAGGGCAACTGGGGCCAACGTCCTGACTTTC. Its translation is CASSSRATGANVLTF.

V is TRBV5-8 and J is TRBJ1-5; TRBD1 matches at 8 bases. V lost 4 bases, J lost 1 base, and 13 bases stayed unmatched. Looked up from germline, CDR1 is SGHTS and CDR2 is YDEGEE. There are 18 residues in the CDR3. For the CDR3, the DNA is TGTGCCAGCAGCCCAGGGCGGACAGGGACGGGGAGCAATCAGCCCCAGCATTTT. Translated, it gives CASSPGRTGTGSNQPQHF.

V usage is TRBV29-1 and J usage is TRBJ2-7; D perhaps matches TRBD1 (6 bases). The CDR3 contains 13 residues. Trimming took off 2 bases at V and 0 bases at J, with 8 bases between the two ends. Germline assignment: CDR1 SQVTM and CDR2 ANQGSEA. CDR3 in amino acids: CSVERDNSYEQYF. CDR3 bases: TGCAGCGTTGAAAGGGACAACTCCTACGAGCAGTACTTC.

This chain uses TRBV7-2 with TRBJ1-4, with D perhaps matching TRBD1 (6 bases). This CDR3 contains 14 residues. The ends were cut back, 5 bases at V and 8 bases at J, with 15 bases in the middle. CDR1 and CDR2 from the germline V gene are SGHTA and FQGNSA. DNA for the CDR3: TGTGCCAGCAGCCGTACAGGGTTTCAGGAAAAACTGTTTTTT. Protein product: CASSRTGFQEKLFF. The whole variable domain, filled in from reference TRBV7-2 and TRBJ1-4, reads GAGVSQSPSNKVTEKGKDVELRCDPISGHTALYWYRQSLGQGLEFLIYFQGNSAPDKSGLPSDRFSAERTGGSVSTLTIQRTQQEDSAVYLCASSRTGFQEKLFFGSGTQLSVL.

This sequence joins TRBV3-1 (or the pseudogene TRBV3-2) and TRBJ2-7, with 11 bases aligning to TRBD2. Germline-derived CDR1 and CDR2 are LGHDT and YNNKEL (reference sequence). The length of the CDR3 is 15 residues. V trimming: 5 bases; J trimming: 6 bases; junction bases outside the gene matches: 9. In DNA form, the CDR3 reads TGTGCCAGCAGCTCTCTAGCGGGAGGTGCAGGCGAGCAGTACTTC. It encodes CASSSLAGGAGEQYF.

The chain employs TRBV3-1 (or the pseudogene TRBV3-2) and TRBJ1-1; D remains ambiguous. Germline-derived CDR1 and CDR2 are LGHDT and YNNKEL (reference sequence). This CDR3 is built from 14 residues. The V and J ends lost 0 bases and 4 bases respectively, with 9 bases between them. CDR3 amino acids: CASSQDLGFTEAFF. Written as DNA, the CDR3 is TGTGCCAGCAGCCAAGATCTCGGTTTCACTGAAGCTTTCTTT.

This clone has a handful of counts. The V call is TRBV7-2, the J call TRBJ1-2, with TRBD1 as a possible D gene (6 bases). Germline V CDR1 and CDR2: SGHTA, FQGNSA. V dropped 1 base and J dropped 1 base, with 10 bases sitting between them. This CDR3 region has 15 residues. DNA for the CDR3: TGTGCCAGCAGCTTAGAACAGGGTAATAACTATGGCTACACCTTC. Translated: CASSLEQGNNYGYTF.

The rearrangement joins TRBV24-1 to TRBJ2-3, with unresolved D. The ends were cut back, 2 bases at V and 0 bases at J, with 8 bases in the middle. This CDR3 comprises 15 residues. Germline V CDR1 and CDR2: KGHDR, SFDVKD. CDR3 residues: CATSDSSRSTDTQYF. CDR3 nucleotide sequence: TGTGCCACCAGTGATTCATCCAGAAGCACAGATACGCAGTATTTT.

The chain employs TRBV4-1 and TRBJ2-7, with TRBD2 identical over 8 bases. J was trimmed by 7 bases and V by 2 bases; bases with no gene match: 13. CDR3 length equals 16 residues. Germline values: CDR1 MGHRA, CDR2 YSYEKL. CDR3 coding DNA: TGCGCCAGCAGCCAACCCCTGGGACTAGTATCGGGTGAGCAGTACTTC. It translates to CASSQPLGLVSGEQYF.

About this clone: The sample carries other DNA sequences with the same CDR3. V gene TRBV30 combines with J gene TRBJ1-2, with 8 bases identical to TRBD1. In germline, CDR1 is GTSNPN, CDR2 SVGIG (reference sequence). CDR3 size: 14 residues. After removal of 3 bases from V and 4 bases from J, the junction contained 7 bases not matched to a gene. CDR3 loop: CAWSGRGLIYGYTF. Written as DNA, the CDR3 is TGTGCCTGGAGCGGCAGGGGGCTTATCTATGGCTACACCTTC.

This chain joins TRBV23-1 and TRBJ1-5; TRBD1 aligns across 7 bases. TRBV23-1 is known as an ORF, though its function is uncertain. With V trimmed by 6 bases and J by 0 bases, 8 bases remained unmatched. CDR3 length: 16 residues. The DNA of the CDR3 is TGCGCCAGCAGGCCAGAGGGACAGATTAGCAATCAGCCCCAGCATTTT. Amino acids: CASRPEGQISNQPQHF.

In nucleotides, the CDR3 is TGTGCCAGCAGCCAAATCGCGGGAGGGCCCGGTGAGCAGTTCTTC. Residues: CASSQIAGGPGEQFF. J is TRBJ2-1 and V is TRBV3-1 (or the pseudogene TRBV3-2); 9 nucleotides align to TRBD2. Germline V gene sequence: CDR1 LGHDT, CDR2 YNNKEL (reference sequence). This CDR3 is 15 amino acids long. V lost 2 bases to trimming and J lost 9 bases; unmatched junction nucleotides: 8.